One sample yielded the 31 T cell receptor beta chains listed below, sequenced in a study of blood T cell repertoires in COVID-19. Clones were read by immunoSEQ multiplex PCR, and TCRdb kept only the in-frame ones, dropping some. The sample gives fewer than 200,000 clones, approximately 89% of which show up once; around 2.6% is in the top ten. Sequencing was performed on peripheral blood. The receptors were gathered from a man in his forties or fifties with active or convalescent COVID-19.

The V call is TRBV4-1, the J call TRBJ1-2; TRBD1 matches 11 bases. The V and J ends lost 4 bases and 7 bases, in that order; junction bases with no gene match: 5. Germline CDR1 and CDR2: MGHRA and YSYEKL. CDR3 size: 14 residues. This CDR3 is CASSPRDRGSGYTF. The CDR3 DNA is TGCGCCAGCAGCCCCCGGGACAGGGGGTCTGGCTACACCTTC.

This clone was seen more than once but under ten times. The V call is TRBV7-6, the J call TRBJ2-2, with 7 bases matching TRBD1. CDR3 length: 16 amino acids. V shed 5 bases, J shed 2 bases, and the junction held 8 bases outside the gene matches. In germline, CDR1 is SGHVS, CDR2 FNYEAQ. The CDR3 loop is CASSQGQTLNTGELFF. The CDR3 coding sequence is TGTGCCAGCAGCCAGGGACAGACCTTAAACACCGGGGAGCTGTTTTTT.

This CDR3 reads CASSLSYGYEQYF. The CDR3 coding sequence is TGTGCCAGCAGTTTATCCTACGGGTACGAGCAGTACTTC. The chain joins TRBV27 to TRBJ2-7, with no clear D. The CDR3 contains 13 residues. V lost 0 bases and J lost 4, with 7 bases in between. Germline CDR1 MNHEY, CDR2 SMNVEV (reference sequence).

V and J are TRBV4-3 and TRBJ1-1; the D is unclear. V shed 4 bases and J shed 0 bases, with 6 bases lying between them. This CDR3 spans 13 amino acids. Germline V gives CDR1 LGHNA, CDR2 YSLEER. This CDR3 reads CASSPGLNTEAFF. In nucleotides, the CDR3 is TGCGCCAGCAGCCCCGGGTTGAACACTGAAGCTTTCTTT.

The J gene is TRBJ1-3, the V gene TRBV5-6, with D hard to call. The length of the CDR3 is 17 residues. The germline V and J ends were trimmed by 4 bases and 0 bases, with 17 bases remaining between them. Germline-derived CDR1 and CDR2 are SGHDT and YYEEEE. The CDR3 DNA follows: TGTGCCAGCAGCCCAGTAGGTGAGGCGACCTCTGGAAACACCATATATTTT. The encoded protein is CASSPVGEATSGNTIYF.

The CDR3 DNA is TGTGCCAGCAGCCAACTTATGGGGACAAACACTGAAGCTTTCTTT. Protein product: CASSQLMGTNTEAFF. V is TRBV3-1 (or the pseudogene TRBV3-2) and J is TRBJ1-1; maybe TRBD1 (6 bases). The CDR3 has 15 residues. Trimming cost V 2 bases and J 2 bases, with 12 bases left between them. The germline gives CDR1 LGHDT, CDR2 YNNKEL (reference sequence).

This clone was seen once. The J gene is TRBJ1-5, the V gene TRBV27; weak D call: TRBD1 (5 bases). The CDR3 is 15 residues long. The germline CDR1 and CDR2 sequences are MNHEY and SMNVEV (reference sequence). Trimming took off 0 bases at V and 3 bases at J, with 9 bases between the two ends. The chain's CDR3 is CASSLSGPVNQPQHF. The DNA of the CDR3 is TGTGCCAGCAGTTTATCGGGGCCAGTCAATCAGCCCCAGCATTTT.

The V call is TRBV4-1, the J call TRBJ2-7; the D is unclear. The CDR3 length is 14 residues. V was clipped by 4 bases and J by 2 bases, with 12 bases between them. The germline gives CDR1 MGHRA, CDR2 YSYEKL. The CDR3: CASSPADSPYEQYF. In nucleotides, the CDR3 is TGCGCCAGCAGCCCGGCCGACTCCCCCTACGAGCAGTACTTC.

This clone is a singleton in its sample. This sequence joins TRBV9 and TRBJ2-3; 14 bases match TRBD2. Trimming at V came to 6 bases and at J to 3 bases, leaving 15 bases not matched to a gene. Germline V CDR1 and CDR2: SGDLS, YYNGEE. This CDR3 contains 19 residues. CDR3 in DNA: TGTGCCAGCACGAGAGGCCCGGGACTAGCGGGGGCGGGGACAGATACGCAGTATTTT. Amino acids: CASTRGPGLAGAGTDTQYF. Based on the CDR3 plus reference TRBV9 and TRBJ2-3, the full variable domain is DSGVTQTPKHLITATGQRVTLRCSPRSGDLSVYWYQQSLDQGLQFLIQYYNGEERAKGNILERFSAQQFPDLHSELNLSSLELGDSALYFCASTRGPGLAGAGTDTQYFGPGTRLTVL.

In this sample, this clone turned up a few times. The CDR3 spells CASSLVHRANTEAFF. In nucleotides, the CDR3 is TGTGCCAGCAGCTTAGTTCACAGGGCGAACACTGAAGCTTTCTTT. This chain links TRBV11-2 with TRBJ1-1, with D maybe TRBD1 (6 bases). The germline V gene has CDR1 SGHAT and CDR2 FQNNGV. The CDR3 is 15 amino acids. Trimming pared 1 base from V and 1 base from J, leaving 10 bases between. The variable domain in full, completed from reference TRBV11-2 and TRBJ1-1, reads EAGVAQSPRYKIIEKRQSVAFWCNPISGHATLYWYQQILGQGPKLLIQFQNNGVVDDSQLPKDRFSAERLKGVDSTLKIQPAKLEDSAVYLCASSLVHRANTEAFFGQGTRLTVV.

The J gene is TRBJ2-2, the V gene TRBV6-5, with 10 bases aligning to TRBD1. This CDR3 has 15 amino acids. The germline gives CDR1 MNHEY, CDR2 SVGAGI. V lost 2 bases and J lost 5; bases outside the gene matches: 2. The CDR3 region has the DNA TGTGCCAGCAGTTACAGACAGGGGGCGACCGGGGAGCTGTTTTTT. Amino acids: CASSYRQGATGELFF.

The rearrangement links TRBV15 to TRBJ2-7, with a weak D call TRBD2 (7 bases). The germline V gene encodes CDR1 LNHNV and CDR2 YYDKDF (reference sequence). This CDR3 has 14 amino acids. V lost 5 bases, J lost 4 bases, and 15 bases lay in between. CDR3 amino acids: CATSGGGDKYEQYF. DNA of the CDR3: TGTGCCACCAGCGGGGGAGGGGACAAATACGAGCAGTACTTC. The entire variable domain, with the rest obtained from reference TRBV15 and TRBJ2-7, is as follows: DAMVIQNPRYQVTQFGKPVTLSCSQTLNHNVMYWYQQKSSQAPKLLFHYYDKDFNNEADTPDNFQSRRPNTSFCFLDIRSPGLGDTAMYLCATSGGGDKYEQYFGPGTRLTVT.

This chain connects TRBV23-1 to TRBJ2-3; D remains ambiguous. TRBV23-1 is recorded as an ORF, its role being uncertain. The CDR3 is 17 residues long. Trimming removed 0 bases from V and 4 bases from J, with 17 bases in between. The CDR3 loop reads CASSQSSVVSPADTQYF. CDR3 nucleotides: TGCGCCAGCAGTCAATCGTCGGTAGTGAGTCCCGCAGATACGCAGTATTTT.

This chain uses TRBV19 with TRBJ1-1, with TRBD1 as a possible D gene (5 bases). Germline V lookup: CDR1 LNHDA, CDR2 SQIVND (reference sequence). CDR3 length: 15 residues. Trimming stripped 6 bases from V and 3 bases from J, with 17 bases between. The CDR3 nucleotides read TGTGCCAGTAGCCCCGGACAAATTATGGACACTGAAGCTTTCTTT. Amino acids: CASSPGQIMDTEAFF.

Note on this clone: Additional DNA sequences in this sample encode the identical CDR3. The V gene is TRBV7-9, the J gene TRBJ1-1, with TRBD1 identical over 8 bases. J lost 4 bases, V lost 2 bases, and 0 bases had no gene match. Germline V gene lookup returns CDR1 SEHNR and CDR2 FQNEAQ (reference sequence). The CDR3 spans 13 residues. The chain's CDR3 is CASSLTGGTEAFF. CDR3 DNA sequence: TGTGCCAGCAGCTTAACAGGGGGCACTGAAGCTTTCTTT. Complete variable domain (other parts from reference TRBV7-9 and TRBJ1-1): DTGVSQNPRHKITKRGQNVTFRCDPISEHNRLYWYRQTLGQGPEFLTYFQNEAQLEKSRLLSDRFSAERPKGSFSTLEIQRTEQGDSAMYLCASSLTGGTEAFFGQGTRLTVV.

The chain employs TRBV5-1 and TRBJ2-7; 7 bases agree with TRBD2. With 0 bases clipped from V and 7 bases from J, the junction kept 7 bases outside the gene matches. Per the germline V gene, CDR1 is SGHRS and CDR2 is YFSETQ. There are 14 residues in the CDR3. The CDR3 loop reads CASSLDQGGREQYF. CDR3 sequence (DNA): TGCGCCAGCAGCTTGGATCAGGGAGGGAGGGAGCAGTACTTC. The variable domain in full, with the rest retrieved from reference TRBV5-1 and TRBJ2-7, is KAGVTQTPRYLIKTRGQQVTLSCSPISGHRSVSWYQQTPGQGLQFLFEYFSETQRNKGNFPGRFSGRQFSNSRSEMNVSTLELGDSALYLCASSLDQGGREQYFGPGTRLTVT.

As DNA, the CDR3 is TGTGCCAGCAGCGTAGTTTCCGGGCGGGCGGGCTACACCTTC. Its protein is CASSVVSGRAGYTF. V usage is TRBV9 and J usage is TRBJ1-2; D call uncertain. The CDR3 has 14 amino acids. Germline lookup yields CDR1 SGDLS and CDR2 YYNGEE. Between the trimmed V and J ends, which lost 0 bases and 8 bases, there was a span of 14 bases. The entire variable domain, with the rest obtained from reference TRBV9 and TRBJ1-2, is as follows: DSGVTQTPKHLITATGQRVTLRCSPRSGDLSVYWYQQSLDQGLQFLIQYYNGEERAKGNILERFSAQQFPDLHSELNLSSLELGDSALYFCASSVVSGRAGYTFGSGTRLTVV.

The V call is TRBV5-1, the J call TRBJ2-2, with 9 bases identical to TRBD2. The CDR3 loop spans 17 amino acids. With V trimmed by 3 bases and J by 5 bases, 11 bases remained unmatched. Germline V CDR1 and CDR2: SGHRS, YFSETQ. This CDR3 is CASSSPLLAGRTGELFF. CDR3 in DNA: TGCGCCAGCAGCTCCCCCCTTCTAGCGGGGAGAACCGGGGAGCTGTTTTTT.

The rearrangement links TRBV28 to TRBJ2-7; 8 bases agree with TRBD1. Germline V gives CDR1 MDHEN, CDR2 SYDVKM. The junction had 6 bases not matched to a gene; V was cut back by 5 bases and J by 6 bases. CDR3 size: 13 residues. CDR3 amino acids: CASSTGQGSEQYF. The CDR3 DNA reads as TGTGCCAGCAGTACCGGACAGGGAAGCGAGCAGTACTTC.

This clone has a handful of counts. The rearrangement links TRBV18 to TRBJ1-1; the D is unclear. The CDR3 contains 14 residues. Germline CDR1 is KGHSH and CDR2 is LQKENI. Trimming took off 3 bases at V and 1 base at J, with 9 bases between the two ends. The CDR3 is CASSPTRGNTEAFF. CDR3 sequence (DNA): TGTGCCAGCTCACCTACGCGGGGGAACACTGAAGCTTTCTTT. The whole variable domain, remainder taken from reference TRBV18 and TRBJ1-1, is NAGVMQNPRHLVRRRGQEARLRCSPMKGHSHVYWYRQLPEEGLKFMVYLQKENIIDESGMPKERFSAEFPKEGPSILRIQQVVRGDSAAYFCASSPTRGNTEAFFGQGTRLTVV.

CDR3 in DNA: TGTGCCAGCAGCTTGGGACAGTCAATGGGAGGTGAAAAACTGTTTTTT. Protein: CASSLGQSMGGEKLFF. The chain couples TRBV13 to TRBJ1-4; 7 bases match TRBD1. Per germline, CDR1 PRHDT and CDR2 FYEKMQ (reference sequence). V shed 3 bases and J 7 bases; nucleotides not matched to a gene: 11. This CDR3 has 16 amino acids.

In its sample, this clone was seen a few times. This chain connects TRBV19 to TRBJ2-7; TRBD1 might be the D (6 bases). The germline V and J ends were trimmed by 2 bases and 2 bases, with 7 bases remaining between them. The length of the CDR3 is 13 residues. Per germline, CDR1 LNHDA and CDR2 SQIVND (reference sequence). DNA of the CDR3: TGTGCCAGTAGTATAAGGGGGACCTACGAGCAGTACTTC. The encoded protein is CASSIRGTYEQYF.

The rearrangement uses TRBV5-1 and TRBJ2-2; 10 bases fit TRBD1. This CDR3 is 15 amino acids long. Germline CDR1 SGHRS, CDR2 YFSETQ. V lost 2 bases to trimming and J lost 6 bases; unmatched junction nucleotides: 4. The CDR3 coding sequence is TGCGCCAGCAGCTTAAAGACAGGGGGCGCCGGGGAGCTGTTTTTT. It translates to CASSLKTGGAGELFF.

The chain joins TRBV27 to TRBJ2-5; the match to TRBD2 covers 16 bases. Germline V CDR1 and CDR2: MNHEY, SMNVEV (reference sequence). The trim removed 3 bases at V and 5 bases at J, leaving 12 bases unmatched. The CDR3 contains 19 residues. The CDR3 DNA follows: TGTGCCAGCAGTTTGTCGCCGGGACTAGCGGGGGGGAGGTGGGAGACCCAGTACTTC. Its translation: CASSLSPGLAGGRWETQYF.

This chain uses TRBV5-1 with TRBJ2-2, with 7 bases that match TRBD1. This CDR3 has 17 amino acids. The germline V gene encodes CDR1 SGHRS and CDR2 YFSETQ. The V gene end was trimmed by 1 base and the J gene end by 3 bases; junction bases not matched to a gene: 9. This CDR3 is CASSLRKRGRDTGELFF. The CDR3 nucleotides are TGCGCCAGCAGCTTGCGGAAAAGGGGGCGCGACACCGGGGAGCTGTTTTTT.

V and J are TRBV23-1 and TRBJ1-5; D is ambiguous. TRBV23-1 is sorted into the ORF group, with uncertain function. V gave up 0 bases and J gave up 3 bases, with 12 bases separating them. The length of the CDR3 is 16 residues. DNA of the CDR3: TGCGCCAGCAGTCAATCGCGGGCGGTCAACAATCAGCCCCAGCATTTT. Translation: CASSQSRAVNNQPQHF.

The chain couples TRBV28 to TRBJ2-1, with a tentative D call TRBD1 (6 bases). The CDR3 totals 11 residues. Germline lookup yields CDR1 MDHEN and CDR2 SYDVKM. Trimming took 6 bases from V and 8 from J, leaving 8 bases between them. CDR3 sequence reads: CASSWTDEQFF. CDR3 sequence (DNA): TGTGCCAGCAGCTGGACAGATGAGCAGTTCTTC.

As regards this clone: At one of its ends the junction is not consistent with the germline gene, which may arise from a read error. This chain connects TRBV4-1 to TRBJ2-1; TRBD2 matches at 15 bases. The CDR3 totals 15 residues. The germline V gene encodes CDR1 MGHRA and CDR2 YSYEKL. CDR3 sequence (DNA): TGCGCCAGCAGCGCTCCGGGACTAGCGGGGGGCCCAGCGATCTTC. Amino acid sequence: CASSAPGLAGGPAIF.

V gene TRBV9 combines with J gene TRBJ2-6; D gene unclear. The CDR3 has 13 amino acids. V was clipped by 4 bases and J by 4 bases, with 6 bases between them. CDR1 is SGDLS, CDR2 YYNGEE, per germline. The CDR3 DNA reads TGTGCCAGCAGCACCCAGGGGGCCAACGTCCTGACTTTC. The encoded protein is CASSTQGANVLTF.

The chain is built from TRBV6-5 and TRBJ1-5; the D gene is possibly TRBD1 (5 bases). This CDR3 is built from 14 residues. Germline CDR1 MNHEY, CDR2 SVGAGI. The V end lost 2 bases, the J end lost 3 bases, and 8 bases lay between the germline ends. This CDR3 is CASSYGGDNQPQHF. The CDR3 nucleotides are TGTGCCAGCAGTTACGGGGGGGACAATCAGCCCCAGCATTTT.

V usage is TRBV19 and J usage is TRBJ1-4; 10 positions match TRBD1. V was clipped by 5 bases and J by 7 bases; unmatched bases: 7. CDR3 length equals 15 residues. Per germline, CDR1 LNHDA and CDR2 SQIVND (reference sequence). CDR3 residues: CASSYRDRGLEKLFF. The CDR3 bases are TGTGCCAGTAGTTACCGGGACAGGGGCCTTGAAAAACTGTTTTTT.